The text below deals with one TCR beta chain. The antigen it binds to is not known. No qualities accompany the bases; no much larger clone lies one base away. Sample time point, as interpreted from the label and publication: baseline before first vaccination. The vaccinee samples were drawn from two UK trials, COV001 and COV002, one of which was a single-blind randomized controlled phase 2/3 trial testing AZD1222 (ChAdOx1 nCoV-19) in healthy adults. For TCRbeta chain sequencing, PBMC samples were collected from trial participants at day 0 and at day 28 after the second dose. The sample is drawn from a study of T cell responses to AZD1222 COVID-19 vaccine (dated by TCRdb to the early 2020s). The study in broad terms: Because spike-specific TCR depth and breadth did not differ between the two schedules, AZD1222 recipients who got a second dose at roughly 4 weeks were pooled with those who got a second dose at roughly 12 weeks. TCR sequencing covered 230 to 250 trial participants: about 210 given two doses of AZD1222 and some 25 given two doses of MenACWY control vaccine. Enrollment into the trials was organized by age into subgroups of 18-55, 56-69 and 70-plus years, and those subgroups contained roughly 150, 30 and 60 TCR-sequenced participants, respectively. Beyond this particular receptor, the publication reports: Most participants were white British and females outnumbered males, and the authors suggested that clonal diversity may have been underestimated. After two AZD1222 doses, both the breadth and the depth of spike-specific TCRs were significantly higher than at day 0 and than in MenACWY recipients. No day 14 peak-response samples were available, so repertoires were characterized only after the peak T cell response. Nearly half of unique spike-specific TCRs reportedly recognized epitopes outside regions mutated in the B.1.351 and B.1.1.7 variants. The whole spike protein was spanned by vaccine-associated CD4 TCRs, and dominant responses were seen in regions 160-218 and 743-854. Only five to seven AZD1222 recipients were SARS-CoV-2 seropositive at baseline, limiting conclusions about previously exposed vaccinees. In the small 56-69-year group, the increase in depth fell short of significance, most likely because of low power.

The CDR3 regions of human TCRbeta chains were subjected to immunosequencing. From the authors' description of their analysis: Repertoire TCRs were checked for matches against a reference library of SARS-CoV-2-specific TCRs that had been generated using the MIRA antigen-specificity platform. Breadth meant the fraction of unique TCRs that were SARS-CoV-2-associated, whereas depth meant the fraction of total T cells that were SARS-CoV-2-associated. Using the MIRA data, each spike-specific TCR was mapped to the spike region that the TCR reacts to and placed in a CD4 or CD8 class. Log10-transformed breadth and depth values were compared by one-way ANOVA with Sidak's multiple comparisons tests. What TCRdb holds here is the immuneACCESS table cut down to in-frame rearrangements. Part of the clones is not present; checked against another copy, under half of the missing clones reflect an unresolved V gene, and the others are unexplained. The D gene and trimming were derived from the DNA, and the V and J assignments and clone size from that table. The sample table holds about 130,000 clones, of which 86% were seen once. Jointly, the top ten make up 20% to 25% of the sample.

V and J lose 9 bases and 0 bases, and a span of 17 bases separates them. Including cysteine and phenylalanine, the CDR3 has 15 amino acids. This entry keeps only the CDR3 DNA: 45 bases, framed from base 1. The germline V gene (reference sequence) provides CDR1 MNHEY and CDR2 SMNVEV. Recombination connected TRBV27 to TRBJ1-2; possibly the D gene is TRBD1, per 6 matching bases. The specimen was peripheral blood, collected on day 0 of AZD1222 vaccination. This clonotype originated in an adult in good health. In nucleotides, the sequence is TGTGCCAGACCCACGGACAGACCAACTAACTATGGCTACACCTTC. Protein translation: CARPTDRPTNYGYTF.